This entry lists 14 T cell receptor beta chains sequenced from one sample in a study of T-cell memory formation after mild COVID-19. Each CDR3 protein is one row after TCRdb ran MiXCR on the 5' RACE reads. This table has roughly 450,000 distinct CDR3 sequences, 18% appearing once. Sequencing was performed on PBMCs or a T cell subset sorted from them (not recorded which). Receptors originate from an adult woman who had mild COVID-19 (a few samples of this study predate the infection). Cell type and time point are not known.

With respect to this clonotype: At one of its ends the junction is not consistent with the germline gene, which may arise from a read error. The V gene is TRBV12-3 or TRBV12-4, the J gene TRBJ2-1; possible D gene TRBD2, 6 bases. The CDR3 is made up of 13 amino acids. DNA of the CDR3: TGTGCCAGCACCCCGACTAGGTACATTGAGCAGTTCTTC. Protein sequence: CASTPTRYIEQFF.

This clonotype was recorded at least ten times. The V and J genes are TRBV7-9 and TRBJ2-6, with no clear D. V was pared by 1 base and J by 0 bases, with 4 bases between. CDR1 is SEHNR, CDR2 FQNEAQ, per germline (reference sequence). CDR3 length equals 15 residues. In DNA, the CDR3 is TGTGCCAGCAGCTTAGTCGTCTCTGGGGCCAACGTCCTGACTTTC. Translating it yields CASSLVVSGANVLTF. Full variable domain (outside the CDR3, taken from reference TRBV7-9 and TRBJ2-6): DTGVSQNPRHKITKRGQNVTFRCDPISEHNRLYWYRQTLGQGPEFLTYFQNEAQLEKSRLLSDRFSAERPKGSFSTLEIQRTEQGDSAMYLCASSLVVSGANVLTFGAGSRLTVL.

The chain has TRBV5-1 and TRBJ2-7, with TRBD1 matching over 9 bases. This CDR3 has 18 residues. In germline, CDR1 is SGHRS, CDR2 YFSETQ. The trim removed 1 base at V and 0 bases at J, leaving 11 bases unmatched. Written as DNA, the CDR3 is TGCGCCAGCAGCTTGAGGTCTGGGACAGGGTACCGCTCCTACGAGCAGTACTTC. Protein product: CASSLRSGTGYRSYEQYF.

This clonotype was seen more than once but under ten times. V usage is TRBV12-3 or TRBV12-4 and J usage is TRBJ1-3; TRBD1 matches at 9 bases. The CDR3 extends over 16 amino acids. After removal of 3 bases from V and 3 bases from J, the junction contained 6 bases not matched to a gene. In DNA form, the CDR3 reads TGTGCCAGCAGTTTCGGACAGGGGTCTAGTGGAAACACCATATATTTT. This codes for CASSFGQGSSGNTIYF.

The V call is TRBV6-6, the J call TRBJ1-2; 9 bases line up with TRBD1. Trimming took 0 bases from V and 8 from J; bases not matched to a gene: 7. Per the germline V gene, CDR1 is MNHNY and CDR2 is SVGAGI (reference sequence). CDR3 length equals 15 residues. CDR3 sequence reads: CASSYSGQGVTGYTF. Here the CDR3 DNA reads TGTGCCAGCAGTTACTCGGGACAGGGCGTGACCGGCTACACCTTC.

The chain couples TRBV3-1 to TRBJ2-1; TRBD2 is a possible D gene (6 bases). The V gene lost 3 bases and the J gene lost 3 bases, with 12 bases spanning the gap. This CDR3 region has 15 residues. Per the germline V gene, CDR1 is LGHDT and CDR2 is YNNKEL (reference sequence). The CDR3: CASSQDYGGYNEQFF. Written as DNA, the CDR3 is TGTGCCAGCAGCCAGGACTACGGAGGCTACAATGAGCAGTTCTTC.

This clonotype was observed a handful of times. CDR3 loop: CASSQPPRRLGGEETQYF. The CDR3 DNA reads as TGTGCCAGCAGCCAACCCCCGCGAAGATTAGGGGGCGAAGAGACCCAGTACTTC. The rearrangement links TRBV3-1 to TRBJ2-5; 7 bases are shared with TRBD1. The germline V gene encodes CDR1 LGHDT and CDR2 YNNKEL (reference sequence). The CDR3 consists of 18 residues. V was clipped by 2 bases and J by 3 bases; unmatched bases: 15.

The J gene is TRBJ1-2, the V gene TRBV7-9; no firm D call. Between the trimmed V and J ends, which lost 5 bases and 3 bases, there was a span of 7 bases. CDR1 SEHNR and CDR2 FQNEAQ come from the germline V gene (reference sequence). The CDR3 has 12 residues. The chain's CDR3 is CASSQDYYGYTF. DNA of the CDR3: TGTGCCAGCAGCCAGGACTACTATGGCTACACCTTC. Full variable domain (missing parts from reference TRBV7-9 and TRBJ1-2): DTGVSQNPRHKITKRGQNVTFRCDPISEHNRLYWYRQTLGQGPEFLTYFQNEAQLEKSRLLSDRFSAERPKGSFSTLEIQRTEQGDSAMYLCASSQDYYGYTFGSGTRLTVV.

V and J are TRBV20-1 and TRBJ2-3; possibly TRBD2 for D (5 bases). Germline V gene data show CDR1 as DFQATT and CDR2 as SNEGSKA (reference sequence). CDR3 length equals 14 residues. V lost 3 bases to trimming and J lost 0 bases, with 10 bases between them. The CDR3 sequence is CSARFRGSTDTQYF. The CDR3 DNA follows: TGCAGTGCTAGGTTCCGCGGGAGCACAGATACGCAGTATTTT.

This chain uses TRBV18 with TRBJ2-4, with D perhaps matching TRBD1 (6 bases). Germline values: CDR1 KGHSH, CDR2 LQKENI. This CDR3 comprises 13 residues. The V end was cut by 2 bases, the J end by 16 bases, with 18 bases between. In nucleotides, the CDR3 is TGTGCCAGCTCACCATCCAGGGACGACAGGATATACTTC. It is translated as CASSPSRDDRIYF.

The chain has TRBV4-2 and TRBJ2-2; TRBD2 agrees at 11 bases. CDR3 length: 16 amino acids. Trimming at V came to 2 bases and at J to 7 bases, leaving 6 bases not matched to a gene. CDR1 is LGHNA, CDR2 YNFKEQ, per germline. CDR3 DNA sequence: TGTGCCAGCAGCCAAACACTAGCGGGAGTAAGCGGGGAGCTGTTTTTT. Translating gives CASSQTLAGVSGELFF.

The rearrangement uses TRBV7-9 and TRBJ1-5; no reliable D call. Per germline, CDR1 SEHNR and CDR2 FQNEAQ (reference sequence). The CDR3 covers 14 residues. V was cut by 3 bases and J by 4 bases, with 10 bases left in between. The CDR3 is CASSFSLGNQPQHF. The DNA for the CDR3 is TGTGCCAGCAGCTTTTCTTTGGGGAATCAGCCCCAGCATTTT.

The sample holds a few counts of this clonotype. The J gene is TRBJ1-1, the V gene TRBV3-1; D remains unclear. The germline V and J ends were trimmed by 0 bases and 3 bases, with 8 bases remaining between them. This CDR3 spans 14 amino acids. Germline V CDR1 and CDR2: LGHDT, YNNKEL (reference sequence). CDR3 region: CASSQDGLYTEAFF. CDR3 nucleotides: TGTGCCAGCAGCCAAGACGGGCTGTACACTGAAGCTTTCTTT.

J is TRBJ2-7 and V is TRBV11-3, with a weak D call TRBD2 (5 bases). V was trimmed by 5 bases and J by 1 base, leaving 9 bases between them. This CDR3 comprises 13 residues. Germline CDR1 SGHNT, CDR2 YENEEA. Here the CDR3 DNA reads TGTGCCAGCAGCGGGTCGGGATCCTACGAGCAGTACTTC. Its protein product is CASSGSGSYEQYF.